The sequence of this T cell receptor beta chain was determined in a study of T cell responses to AZD1222 COVID-19 vaccine. Whole-study findings and limits: In a largely white British group with more females than males, clonal diversity was possibly underestimated. Two doses of AZD1222 preceded a rise in Spike-specific TCR breadth and depth. Baseline seropositivity occurred in only 5 to 7 AZD1222 recipients.

Sequencing used immunoSEQ multiplex PCR; TCRdb keeps in-frame clones, though not all of them. The sample carries approximately 260,000 clones, 85% to 95% recorded once. This clone was detected only a few times. Its antigen is not identified. Trimming removed 3 bases from V and 7 bases from J, with 10 bases in between. CDR3 size: 13 residues. From germline, CDR1 is SEHNR and CDR2 FQNEAQ (reference sequence). V gene TRBV7-9 combines with J gene TRBJ1-5; the D is unclear. The sample in question was peripheral blood, obtained on day 0 of AZD1222 vaccination. This receptor was identified in an adult in good health. The DNA of the CDR3 is TGTGCCAGCAGCTTTTCGGTCGGACAGCCCCAGCATTTT. Translating it yields CASSFSVGQPQHF. The full variable domain, with the rest looked up from reference TRBV7-9 and TRBJ1-5, is DTGVSQNPRHKITKRGQNVTFRCDPISEHNRLYWYRQTLGQGPEFLTYFQNEAQLEKSRLLSDRFSAERPKGSFSTLEIQRTEQGDSAMYLCASSFSVGQPQHFGDGTRLSIL.